Included here is one TCR beta chain sequence, with context. Its target is not known. The sample is drawn from a study of cytomegalovirus exposure and HLA in healthy donors. Study-wide points: Highest at DRB1 and lowest at HLA-C, TCR association rates differed among HLA loci in a later analysis.

Germline V gives CDR1 LNHDA, CDR2 SQIVND (reference sequence). CDR3 length: 12 residues. V was pared by 6 bases and J by 2 bases, with 7 bases between. The PCR contained 60 Vbeta and 13 Jbeta primers. Generated by immunoSEQ multiplex PCR, the TCRdb table keeps only in-frame clones and is missing some. This sample has some 86,000 clones; roughly 66% occur once, and the top ten carry around 1.9%. This receptor was obtained from a man aged 30-40 years in good health and CMV-seronegative. Sequenced: PBMCs. V gene TRBV19 combines with J gene TRBJ2-5; a weak D match, TRBD1 (6 bases). The CDR3, as DNA: TGTGCCAGTAGGGGACAACAAGAGACCCAGTACTTC. Translation: CASRGQQETQYF.